The clone carrying this T cell receptor beta chain occurred a few times. What it recognizes is unknown. MiXCR was run by TCRdb on the 5' RACE reads, yielding one entry per CDR3 protein. The sample lists 64,000 or so distinct CDR3 sequences; about 11% were seen once. This entry comes from a study of early T cells in non-severe SARS-CoV-2 infection. General study findings and limits: Reliance on VDJdb matching favored anti-spike CD8 responses; private and CD4 specificities were missed.

The CDR3 is 13 residues long. Germline V gives CDR1 SQVTM, CDR2 ANQGSEA. V lost 6 bases and J 4 bases, leaving 13 bases between the germline ends. The sequences come from whole blood, collected at baseline. The TCR originated in an adult who was a healthcare worker with PCR-confirmed SARS-CoV-2 infection or an uninfected control (not recorded which). The V call is TRBV29-1, the J call TRBJ1-5, with D perhaps matching TRBD1 (6 bases). This CDR3 is CSVARDTNQPQHF. In DNA form, the CDR3 reads TGCAGCGTGGCCCGGGACACTAATCAGCCCCAGCATTTT.